Included here is one TCR beta chain sequence, with context. The sample belongs to a study of blood T cell repertoires in COVID-19. The protocol was immunoSEQ multiplex PCR, while the TCRdb copy is restricted to in-frame clones and leaves out a portion. This sample has under 350,000 clones, with roughly nine tenths found just once. The CDR3 is made up of 15 amino acids. Germline V CDR1 and CDR2: WNHNN, SYGVQD (reference sequence). The V gene lost 3 bases and the J gene lost 2 bases, with 13 bases spanning the gap. The sequenced sample consisted of PBMCs or T cells enriched from blood (not recorded which). This receptor was identified in a woman aged 55 to 70 who had recovered from COVID-19. This sequence joins TRBV10-1 and TRBJ1-1; D is undetermined. CDR3 amino acids: CASSDVPGSNTEAFF. CDR3 nucleotide sequence: TGCGCCAGCAGTGATGTCCCAGGATCAAACACTGAAGCTTTCTTT.